This entry lists 9 T cell receptor beta chains sequenced from one sample in a study of blood T cell repertoires in COVID-19. Libraries were prepared by immunoSEQ multiplex PCR; TCRdb keeps only in-frame clonotypes and omits some of them. Of a few hundred thousand clones in the sample, more than 70% were seen once. The sample consisted of peripheral blood. Every receptor here comes from a woman between 45 and 60 years old who had recovered from COVID-19.

V usage is TRBV5-1 and J usage is TRBJ2-5; perhaps TRBD1 as D (6 bases). Germline V gives CDR1 SGHRS, CDR2 YFSETQ. This CDR3 has 14 residues. V was trimmed by 3 bases and J by 1 base, leaving 10 bases between them. The CDR3 loop reads CASSSGTFQETQYF. Written as DNA, the CDR3 is TGCGCCAGCAGCTCGGGGACATTCCAAGAGACCCAGTACTTC.

The rearrangement uses TRBV6-5 and TRBJ2-7, with D possibly being TRBD2 (5 bases). The V and J ends lost 7 bases and 2 bases respectively, with 12 bases between them. The CDR3 extends over 13 amino acids. Germline loops: CDR1 MNHEY, CDR2 SVGAGI. CDR3 sequence reads: CASTTDGTYEQYF. DNA for the CDR3: TGTGCCAGCACAACGGACGGGACCTACGAGCAGTACTTC.

This clone was counted a single time. This rearrangement joins TRBV11-3 to TRBJ2-2; 7 nucleotides agree with TRBD1. The CDR3 extends over 15 amino acids. J lost 3 bases, V lost 5 bases, and 6 bases had no gene match. Looked up from germline, CDR1 is SGHNT and CDR2 is YENEEA. The DNA for the CDR3 is TGTGCCAGCAGCCTACAGGGGTTATACACCGGGGAGCTGTTTTTT. Residues: CASSLQGLYTGELFF.

V usage is TRBV15 and J usage is TRBJ2-7; 15 positions agree with TRBD2. V trimming: 5 bases; J trimming: 2 bases; junction bases outside the gene matches: 10. Germline CDR1 reads LNHNV; CDR2 reads YYDKDF (reference sequence). This CDR3 has 18 residues. This CDR3 reads CATSSLPGLAGGTYEQYF. CDR3 nucleotides: TGTGCCACCAGCTCCCTACCGGGACTAGCGGGGGGAACCTACGAGCAGTACTTC.

The chain recombines TRBV7-2 with TRBJ2-1, with D unresolved. Germline V gene lookup returns CDR1 SGHTA and CDR2 FQGNSA. There are 14 residues in the CDR3. The germline V and J ends were trimmed by 5 bases and 6 bases, with 14 bases remaining between them. DNA for the CDR3: TGTGCCAGCAGCCGCCTAGTTGTCGCCAATGAGCAGTTCTTC. Residues: CASSRLVVANEQFF.

The chain joins TRBV19 to TRBJ2-3; D unclear. Trimming cost V 4 bases and J 3 bases, with 20 bases left between them. This CDR3 is 17 amino acids long. The germline V gene has CDR1 LNHDA and CDR2 SQIVND (reference sequence). The CDR3 sequence: CASSRETSPRRTDTQYF. CDR3 nucleotide sequence: TGTGCCAGTAGTAGAGAGACTTCTCCTCGGCGGACAGATACGCAGTATTTT. Full variable domain (remainder filled in from reference TRBV19 and TRBJ2-3): DGGITQSPKYLFRKEGQNVTLSCEQNLNHDAMYWYRQDPGQGLRLIYYSQIVNDFQKGDIAEGYSVSREKKESFPLTVTSAQKNPTAFYLCASSRETSPRRTDTQYFGPGTRLTVL.

The gene calls are TRBV12-3 or TRBV12-4 and TRBJ2-7, with D maybe TRBD2 (6 bases). V lost 5 bases and J lost 7, with 12 bases in between. This CDR3 region has 12 residues. CDR3 sequence reads: CASSPGGIEQYF. As DNA, the CDR3 is TGTGCCAGCAGTCCAGGAGGGATTGAGCAGTACTTC.

This rearrangement joins TRBV7-9 to TRBJ1-5; tentative D call: TRBD1 (6 bases). Germline values: CDR1 SEHNR, CDR2 FQNEAQ (reference sequence). The CDR3 covers 13 residues. V dropped 5 bases and J dropped 9 bases, with 14 bases sitting between them. This chain's CDR3 is CASSPTDRLPQHF. Written as DNA, the CDR3 is TGTGCCAGCAGCCCTACGGACAGACTGCCCCAGCATTTT.

The rearrangement uses TRBV6-5 and TRBJ1-5; weak D call: TRBD1 (6 bases). This CDR3 region has 14 residues. Germline assignment: CDR1 MNHEY and CDR2 SVGAGI. With 6 bases removed from V and 0 bases from J, the gap between germline ends came to 9 bases. This CDR3 is CASRGTYSNQPQHF. The CDR3 region has the DNA TGTGCCAGCAGGGGGACATATAGCAATCAGCCCCAGCATTTT.